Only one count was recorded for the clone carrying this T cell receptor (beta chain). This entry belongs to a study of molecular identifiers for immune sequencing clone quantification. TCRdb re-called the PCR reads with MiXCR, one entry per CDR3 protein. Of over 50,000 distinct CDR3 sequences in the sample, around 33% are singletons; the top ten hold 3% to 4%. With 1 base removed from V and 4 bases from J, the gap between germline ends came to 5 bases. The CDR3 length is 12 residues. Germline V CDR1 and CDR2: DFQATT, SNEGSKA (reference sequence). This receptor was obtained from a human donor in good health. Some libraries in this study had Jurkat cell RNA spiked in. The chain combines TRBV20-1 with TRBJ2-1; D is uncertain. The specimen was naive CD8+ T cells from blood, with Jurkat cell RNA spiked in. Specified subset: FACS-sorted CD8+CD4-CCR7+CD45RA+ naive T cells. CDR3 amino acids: CSARVGYNEQFF. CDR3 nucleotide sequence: TGCAGTGCTAGAGTGGGGTACAATGAGCAGTTCTTC.